This is a list of T cell receptor beta chains from one sample in a study of shared clonotypes between healthy human individuals. Clones were read by immunoSEQ multiplex PCR, and TCRdb kept only the in-frame ones, dropping some. The repertoire holds 2 million to 2.5 million clones, roughly 95% seen once, with about 0.13% in the top ten. The sample was naive CD4+ T cells sorted from blood. The source of these receptors is a man younger than 35 in good health. Both conserved end residues are part of each CDR3. The D gene is left open where the match is weak.

>TRBV11-2|.|TRBJ2-7
CASSFDSGYYEQYF
TGTGCCAGCAGCTTCGATAGCGGATACTACGAGCAGTACTTC
>TRBV6-5|.|TRBJ1-1
CASRRLNTEAFF
TGTGCCAGCAGAAGACTGAACACTGAAGCTTTCTTT
>TRBV9|TRBD1|TRBJ1-1
CASSAQGALSMNTEAFF
TGTGCCAGCAGCGCACAGGGGGCGCTTTCCATGAACACTGAAGCTTTCTTT
>TRBV10-3|.|TRBJ2-2
CAISFAGLTNAGELFF
TGTGCCATCAGTTTCGCAGGGCTCACCAACGCCGGGGAGCTGTTTTTT
>TRBV13|TRBD2|TRBJ2-1
CASSSPGLAGTSPYNEQFF
TGTGCCAGCAGCTCCCCGGGACTAGCGGGGACCTCCCCTTACAATGAGCAGTTCTTC
>TRBV29-1|.|TRBJ2-5
CSVEDLGWGKETQYF
TGCAGCGTTGAGGATTTGGGGTGGGGGAAGGAGACCCAGTACTTC
>TRBV7-9|TRBD1|TRBJ2-5
CASSLGTGGQETQYF
TGTGCCAGCAGCTTAGGGACAGGGGGACAAGAGACCCAGTACTTC
>TRBV10-1|TRBD2|TRBJ2-7
CASSDLGTSGRVYEQYF
TGCGCCAGCAGTGATCTCGGGACTAGCGGGAGAGTCTACGAGCAGTACTTC
>TRBV5-1|.|TRBJ2-1
CASSYRTVPNEQFF
TGCGCCAGCAGCTACCGGACAGTCCCGAATGAGCAGTTCTTC
>TRBV14|.|TRBJ1-1
CASSQEGFTEAFF
TGTGCCAGCAGCCAAGAGGGTTTCACTGAAGCTTTCTTT
>TRBV5-4|TRBD1|TRBJ1-2
CASSLYDRGNYGYTF
TGTGCCAGCAGCTTATACGACAGGGGAAACTATGGCTACACCTTC
>TRBV5-1|TRBD2|TRBJ2-5
CASSGGLAGSETQYF
TGCGCCAGCAGCGGGGGACTAGCGGGATCAGAGACCCAGTACTTC